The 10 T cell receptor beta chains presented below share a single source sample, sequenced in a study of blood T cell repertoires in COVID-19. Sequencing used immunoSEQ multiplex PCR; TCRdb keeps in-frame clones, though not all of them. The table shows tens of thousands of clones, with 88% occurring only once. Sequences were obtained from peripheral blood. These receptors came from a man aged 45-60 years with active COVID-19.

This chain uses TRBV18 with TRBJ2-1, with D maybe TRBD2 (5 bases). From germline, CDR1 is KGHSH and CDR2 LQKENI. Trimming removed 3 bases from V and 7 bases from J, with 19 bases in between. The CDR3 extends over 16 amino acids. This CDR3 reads CASSPPGIPSVNEQFF. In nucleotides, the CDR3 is TGTGCCAGCTCACCTCCCGGGATACCGTCTGTGAATGAGCAGTTCTTC.

The CDR3: CASSRTGTSGRGEQYV. The CDR3 DNA reads TGCGCCAGCAGCCGTACCGGGACTAGCGGGAGGGGCGAGCAGTACGTC. The chain recombines TRBV4-1 with TRBJ2-7; 16 nucleotides match TRBD2. V lost 4 bases, J lost 6 bases, and 6 bases stayed unmatched. The CDR3 has 16 residues. Germline assignment: CDR1 MGHRA and CDR2 YSYEKL.

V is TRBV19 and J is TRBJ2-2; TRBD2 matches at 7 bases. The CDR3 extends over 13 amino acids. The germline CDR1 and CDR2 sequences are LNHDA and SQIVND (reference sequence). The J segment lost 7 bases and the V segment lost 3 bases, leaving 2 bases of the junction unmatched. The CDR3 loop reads CASSIGGVGELFF. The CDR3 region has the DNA TGTGCCAGTAGTATTGGGGGGGTCGGGGAGCTGTTTTTT.

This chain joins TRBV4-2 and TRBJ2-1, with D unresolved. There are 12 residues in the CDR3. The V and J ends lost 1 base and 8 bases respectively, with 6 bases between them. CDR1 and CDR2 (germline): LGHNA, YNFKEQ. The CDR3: CASSQVLYEQFF. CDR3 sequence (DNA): TGTGCCAGCAGCCAAGTTCTCTATGAGCAGTTCTTC.

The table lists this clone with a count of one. Here the CDR3 reads CASSLGGWVTDTQYF. The CDR3 nucleotides are TGTGCCAGCAGCTTAGGCGGATGGGTCACAGATACGCAGTATTTT. The chain joins TRBV11-2 to TRBJ2-3; D gene ambiguous. CDR3 length: 15 amino acids. CDR1 SGHAT and CDR2 FQNNGV come from the germline V gene. Trimming took off 1 base at V and 2 bases at J, with 10 bases between the two ends.

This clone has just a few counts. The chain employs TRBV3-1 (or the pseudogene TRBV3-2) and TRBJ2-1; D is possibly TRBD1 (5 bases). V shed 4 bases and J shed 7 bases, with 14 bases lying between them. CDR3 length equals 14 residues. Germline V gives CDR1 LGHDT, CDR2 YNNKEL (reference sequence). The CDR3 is CASSPWGAQNEQFF. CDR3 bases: TGTGCCAGCAGCCCCTGGGGCGCGCAGAATGAGCAGTTCTTC.

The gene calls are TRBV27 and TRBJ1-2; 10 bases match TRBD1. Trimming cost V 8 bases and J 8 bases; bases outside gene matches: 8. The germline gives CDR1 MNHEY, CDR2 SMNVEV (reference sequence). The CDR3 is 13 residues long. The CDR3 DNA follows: TGTGCCAGCCGGACAGGGGGTCATCCGGGCTACACCTTC. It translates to CASRTGGHPGYTF.

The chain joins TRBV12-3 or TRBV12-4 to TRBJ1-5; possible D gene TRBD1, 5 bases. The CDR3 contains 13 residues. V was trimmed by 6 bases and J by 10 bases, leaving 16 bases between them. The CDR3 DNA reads TGTGCCAGCAGCCGGGACGGGGGAGAACCCCAGCATTTT. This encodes CASSRDGGEPQHF.

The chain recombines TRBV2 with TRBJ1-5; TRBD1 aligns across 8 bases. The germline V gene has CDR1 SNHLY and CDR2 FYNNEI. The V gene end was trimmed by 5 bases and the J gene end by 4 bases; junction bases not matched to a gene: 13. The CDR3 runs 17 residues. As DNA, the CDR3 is TGTGCCAGCAGTTCCCGAACTACAGGGGGACCAAATCAGCCCCAGCATTTT. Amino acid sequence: CASSSRTTGGPNQPQHF.

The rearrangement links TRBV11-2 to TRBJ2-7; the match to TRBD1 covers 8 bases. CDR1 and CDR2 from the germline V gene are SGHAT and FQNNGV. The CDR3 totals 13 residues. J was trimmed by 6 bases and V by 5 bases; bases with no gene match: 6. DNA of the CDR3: TGTGCCAGCAGCCTAGGACAGGGCGGCGAGCAGTACGTC. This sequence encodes CASSLGQGGEQYV.